A single sample is the source of the 14 T cell receptor beta chains below, sequenced in a study of T cell repertoires in cytomegalovirus infection. TCRdb processed the reads anew with MiXCR; each CDR3 protein has one entry. The sample has 550,000 to 700,000 distinct CDR3 sequences, 40% seen once. Their cognate antigens are unknown. This specimen consisted of cultured PBMCs, obtained from culture after CMV antigen stimulation. These receptor sequences come from a human donor in good health (CMV status not recorded). Some clones in this sample may be carry-over from other donors' samples.

This clonotype turned up a few times. This CDR3 reads CASSPTISTNEKLFF. Here the CDR3 DNA reads TGTGCCAGCAGCCCGACAATATCAACTAATGAAAAACTGTTTTTT. The chain combines TRBV7-9 with TRBJ1-4; no definite D call. This CDR3 has 15 residues. Trimming pared 5 bases from V and 0 bases from J, leaving 10 bases between. CDR1 is SEHNR and CDR2 is FQNEAQ in the germline V gene (reference sequence).

The V call is TRBV7-9, the J call TRBJ2-7, with a weak D call TRBD1 (5 bases). CDR3 length: 16 amino acids. Germline CDR1 and CDR2: SEHNR and FQNEAQ (reference sequence). Trimming cost V 5 bases and J 0 bases, with 17 bases left between them. CDR3 in amino acids: CASSQFSQGRSYEQYF. CDR3 coding DNA: TGTGCCAGCAGCCAATTCTCCCAGGGTCGCTCCTACGAGCAGTACTTC.

This clonotype was counted once. V gene TRBV5-5 combines with J gene TRBJ2-3, with D tentatively TRBD1 (6 bases). V dropped 0 bases and J dropped 2 bases, with 22 bases sitting between them. The CDR3 loop spans 19 amino acids. Germline V gene sequence: CDR1 SGHKS, CDR2 YYEKEE (reference sequence). The DNA for the CDR3 is TGTGCCAGCAGCTTGGTATCAGGGGCCGTGGGTCCGTCCACAGATACGCAGTATTTT. Protein: CASSLVSGAVGPSTDTQYF.

The chain employs TRBV7-6 and TRBJ2-1; TRBD2 aligns across 8 bases. CDR1 is SGHVS, CDR2 FNYEAQ, per germline. V lost 5 bases, J lost 5 bases, and 14 bases stayed unmatched. This CDR3 has 17 residues. The CDR3 DNA is TGTGCCAGCAGCCTACCCAGACTAGCGCCTACTGACAATGAGCAGTTCTTC. Protein sequence: CASSLPRLAPTDNEQFF.

The chain uses TRBV20-1 and TRBJ2-7, with D hard to call. The germline V and J ends were trimmed by 4 bases and 0 bases, with 10 bases remaining between them. There are 13 residues in the CDR3. Germline V lookup: CDR1 DFQATT, CDR2 SNEGSKA (reference sequence). CDR3: CSATAYSSYEQYF. CDR3 bases: TGCAGTGCTACAGCGTACAGCTCCTACGAGCAGTACTTC.

The chain carries TRBV6-1 and TRBJ1-3; D gene uncertain. Trimming stripped 10 bases from V and 0 bases from J, with 7 bases between. Germline V gives CDR1 MNHNS, CDR2 SASEGT. The CDR3 extends over 12 amino acids. The CDR3 DNA reads TGTGCCACCACGTTCTCTGGAAACACCATATATTTT. It translates to CATTFSGNTIYF.

The V call is TRBV19, the J call TRBJ1-3; 7 bases are a match to TRBD1. The CDR3 totals 14 residues. CDR1 and CDR2 from the germline V gene are LNHDA and SQIVND (reference sequence). V lost 6 bases, J lost 1 base, and 3 bases stayed unmatched. CDR3 region: CASSHRGSGNTIYF. The CDR3 nucleotides read TGTGCCAGTAGCCACAGGGGATCTGGAAACACCATATATTTT.

A single count supports this clonotype. The rearrangement joins TRBV20-1 to TRBJ2-5, with 14 nucleotides matching TRBD2. The V gene's germline CDR1 is DFQATT and CDR2 SNEGSKA (reference sequence). The V and J ends lost 4 bases and 9 bases, in that order; junction bases with no gene match: 13. There are 16 residues in the CDR3. The CDR3 bases are TGCAGTGCTATAGGGGGACTAGCGGGGGCCGTGAGGTCCCAGTACTTC. The encoded protein is CSAIGGLAGAVRSQYF.

The CDR3 coding sequence is TGTGCCAGCAGCTTAGGGGAGGAGGATACGCAGTATTTT. Its protein is CASSLGEEDTQYF. V gene TRBV7-2 combines with J gene TRBJ2-3; possibly TRBD2 for D (6 bases). V was trimmed by 1 base and J by 6 bases, leaving 8 bases between them. The CDR3 totals 13 residues. The V gene's germline CDR1 is SGHTA and CDR2 FQGNSA.

This chain links TRBV11-2 with TRBJ2-1; 9 bases line up with TRBD2. This CDR3 has 19 residues. V shed 2 bases and J 7 bases; nucleotides not matched to a gene: 18. In germline, CDR1 is SGHAT, CDR2 FQNNGV. CDR3 DNA: TGTGCCAGCAGCTTATGGCCCCGGGGGGGACTAGCTGGTTGGAATGAGCAGTTCTTC. The encoded protein is CASSLWPRGGLAGWNEQFF.

The J gene is TRBJ1-2, the V gene TRBV7-6; 9 bases agree with TRBD1. Per the germline V gene, CDR1 is SGHVS and CDR2 is FNYEAQ. The V gene end was trimmed by 5 bases and the J gene end by 4 bases; junction bases not matched to a gene: 11. The CDR3 contains 16 residues. The CDR3 sequence is CASSVSGTGPLYGYTF. The CDR3 DNA sequence: TGTGCCAGCAGCGTTTCCGGGACAGGGCCTCTCTATGGCTACACCTTC.

This chain uses TRBV6-2 or TRBV6-3 with TRBJ2-7; 13 bases align to TRBD2. The CDR3 sequence is 17 residues long. Germline loops: CDR1 MNHEY, CDR2 SVGEGT. V dropped 2 bases and J dropped 3; count of bases not matched to a gene: 7. The CDR3 loop reads CASSYGLAGVAYYEQYF. The DNA of the CDR3 is TGTGCCAGCAGTTACGGACTAGCGGGAGTGGCCTACTACGAGCAGTACTTC.

The chain has TRBV7-2 and TRBJ2-5, with 8 bases aligning to TRBD2. The CDR3 is 15 amino acids. From germline, CDR1 is SGHTA and CDR2 FQGNSA. V lost 5 bases, J lost 1 base, and 6 bases stayed unmatched. The CDR3 reads CASSPARGGQETQYF. The CDR3 nucleotides read TGTGCCAGCAGCCCAGCCCGGGGGGGCCAAGAGACCCAGTACTTC.

This clonotype turned up a few times. The rearrangement joins TRBV28 to TRBJ2-1, with D possibly TRBD2 on 8 matching bases. V lost 6 bases to trimming and J lost 9 bases, with 24 bases between them. Germline V gene data show CDR1 as MDHEN and CDR2 as SYDVKM. This CDR3 region has 16 residues. CDR3 sequence (DNA): TGTGCCAGCAGCAATCAGGGGGGACTAGGACTCGGTGAGCAGTTCTTC. Translated: CASSNQGGLGLGEQFF.